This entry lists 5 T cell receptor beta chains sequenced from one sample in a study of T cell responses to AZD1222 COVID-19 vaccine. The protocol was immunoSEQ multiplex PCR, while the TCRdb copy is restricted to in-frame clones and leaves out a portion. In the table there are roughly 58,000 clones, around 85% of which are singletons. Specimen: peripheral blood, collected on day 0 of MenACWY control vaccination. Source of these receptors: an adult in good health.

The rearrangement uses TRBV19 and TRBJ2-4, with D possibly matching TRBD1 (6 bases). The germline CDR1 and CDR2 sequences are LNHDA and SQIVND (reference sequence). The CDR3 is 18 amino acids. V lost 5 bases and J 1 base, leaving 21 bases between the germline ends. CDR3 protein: CASSAGEQGLIAKNIQYF. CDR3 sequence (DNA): TGTGCCAGTAGTGCTGGGGAACAGGGCCTAATCGCCAAAAACATTCAGTACTTC.

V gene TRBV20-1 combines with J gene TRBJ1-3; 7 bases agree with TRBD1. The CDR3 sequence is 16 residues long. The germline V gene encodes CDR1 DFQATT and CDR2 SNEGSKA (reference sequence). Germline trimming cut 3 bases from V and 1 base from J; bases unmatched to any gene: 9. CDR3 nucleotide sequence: TGCAGTGCTAGTGTGTCGGGACAGTGGTCTGGAAACACCATATATTTT. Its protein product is CSASVSGQWSGNTIYF.

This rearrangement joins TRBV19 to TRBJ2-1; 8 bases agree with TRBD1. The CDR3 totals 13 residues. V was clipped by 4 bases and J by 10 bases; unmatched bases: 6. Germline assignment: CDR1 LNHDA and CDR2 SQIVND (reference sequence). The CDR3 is CASSRGQALEQFF. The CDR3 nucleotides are TGTGCCAGTAGTAGGGGACAGGCTTTGGAGCAGTTCTTC.

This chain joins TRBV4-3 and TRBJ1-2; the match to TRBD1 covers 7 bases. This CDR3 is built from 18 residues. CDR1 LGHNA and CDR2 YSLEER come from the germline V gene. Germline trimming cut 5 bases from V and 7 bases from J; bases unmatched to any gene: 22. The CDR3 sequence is CASSKAGGGQPWAGGYTF. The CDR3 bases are TGCGCCAGCAGCAAAGCCGGGGGGGGACAGCCGTGGGCTGGTGGCTACACCTTC.

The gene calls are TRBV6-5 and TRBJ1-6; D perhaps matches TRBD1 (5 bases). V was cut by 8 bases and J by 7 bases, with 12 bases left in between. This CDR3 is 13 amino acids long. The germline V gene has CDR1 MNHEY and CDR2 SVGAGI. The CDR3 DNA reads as TGTGCCAGCTCGTGGCAGGGAAATTCACCCCTCCACTTT. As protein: CASSWQGNSPLHF.